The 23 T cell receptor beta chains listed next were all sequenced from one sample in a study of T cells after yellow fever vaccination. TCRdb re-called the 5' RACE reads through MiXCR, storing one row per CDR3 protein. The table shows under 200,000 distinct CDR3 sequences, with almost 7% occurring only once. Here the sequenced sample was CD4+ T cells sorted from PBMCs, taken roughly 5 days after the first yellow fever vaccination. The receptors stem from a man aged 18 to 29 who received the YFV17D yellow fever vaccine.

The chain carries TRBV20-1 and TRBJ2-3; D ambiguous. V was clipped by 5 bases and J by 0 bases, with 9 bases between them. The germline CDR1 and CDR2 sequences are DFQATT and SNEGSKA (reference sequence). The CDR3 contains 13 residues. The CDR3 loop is CSAGLYSTDTQYF. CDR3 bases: TGCAGTGCTGGGCTCTATAGCACAGATACGCAGTATTTT.

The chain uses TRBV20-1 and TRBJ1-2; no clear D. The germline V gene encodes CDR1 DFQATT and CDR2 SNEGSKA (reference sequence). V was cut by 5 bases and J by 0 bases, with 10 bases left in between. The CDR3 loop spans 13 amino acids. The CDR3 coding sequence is TGCAGTGCTCGCTCCGGGACTAACTATGGCTACACCTTC. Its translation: CSARSGTNYGYTF.

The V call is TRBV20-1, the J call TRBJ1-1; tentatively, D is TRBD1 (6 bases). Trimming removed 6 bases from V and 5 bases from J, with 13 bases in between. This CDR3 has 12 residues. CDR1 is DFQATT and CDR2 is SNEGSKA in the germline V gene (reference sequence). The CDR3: CSARWGPTEAFF. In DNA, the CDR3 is TGCAGTGCCAGATGGGGGCCGACTGAAGCTTTCTTT.

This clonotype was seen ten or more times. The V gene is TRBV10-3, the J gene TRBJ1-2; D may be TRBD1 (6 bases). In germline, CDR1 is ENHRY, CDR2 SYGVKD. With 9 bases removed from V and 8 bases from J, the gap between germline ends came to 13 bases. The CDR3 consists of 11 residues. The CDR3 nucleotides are TGTGCCATGCGAGACGGGGGCGGCTACACCTTC. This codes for CAMRDGGGYTF.

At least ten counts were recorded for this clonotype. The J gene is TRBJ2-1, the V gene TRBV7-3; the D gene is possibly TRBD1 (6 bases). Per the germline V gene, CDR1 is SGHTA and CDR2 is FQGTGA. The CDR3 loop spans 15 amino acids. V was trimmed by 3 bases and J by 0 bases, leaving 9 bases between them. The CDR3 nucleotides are TGTGCCAGCAGCTTTGACAGGAGCTCCTACAATGAGCAGTTCTTC. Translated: CASSFDRSSYNEQFF.

The CDR3 sequence is CASSLRGVGTGELFF. CDR3 DNA sequence: TGTGCCAGCAGCCTGAGGGGGGTGGGCACCGGGGAGCTGTTTTTT. The rearrangement uses TRBV7-2 and TRBJ2-2, with D possibly called TRBD1 or TRBD2 (6 bases each). Per germline, CDR1 SGHTA and CDR2 FQGNSA. V lost 5 bases, J lost 4 bases, and 14 bases lay in between. The CDR3 has 15 amino acids.

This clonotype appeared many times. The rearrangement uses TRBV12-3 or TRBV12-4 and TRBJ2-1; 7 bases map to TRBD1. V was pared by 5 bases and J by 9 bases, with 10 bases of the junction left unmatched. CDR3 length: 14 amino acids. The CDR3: CASSSTRKGAEQFF. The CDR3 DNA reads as TGTGCCAGCAGTAGTACACGGAAGGGGGCTGAGCAGTTCTTC.

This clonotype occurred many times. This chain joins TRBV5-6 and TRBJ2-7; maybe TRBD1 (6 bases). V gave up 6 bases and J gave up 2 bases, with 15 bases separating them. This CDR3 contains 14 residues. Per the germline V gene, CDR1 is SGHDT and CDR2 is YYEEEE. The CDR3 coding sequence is TGTGCCAGCAACTTACAACAGGGTACCTACGAGCAGTACTTC. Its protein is CASNLQQGTYEQYF.

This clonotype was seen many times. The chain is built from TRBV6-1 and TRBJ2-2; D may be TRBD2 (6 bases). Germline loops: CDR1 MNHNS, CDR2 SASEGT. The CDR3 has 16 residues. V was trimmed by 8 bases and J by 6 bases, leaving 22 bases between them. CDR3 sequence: CASGGIGRGPPGELFF. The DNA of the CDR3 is TGTGCCAGCGGAGGGATAGGCCGGGGCCCTCCCGGGGAGCTGTTTTTT.

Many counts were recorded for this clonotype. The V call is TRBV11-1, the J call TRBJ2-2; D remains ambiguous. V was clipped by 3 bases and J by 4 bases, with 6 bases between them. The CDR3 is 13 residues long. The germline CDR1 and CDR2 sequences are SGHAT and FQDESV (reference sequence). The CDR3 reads CASSFETTGELFF. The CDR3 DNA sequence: TGTGCCAGCAGCTTTGAGACCACCGGGGAGCTGTTTTTT. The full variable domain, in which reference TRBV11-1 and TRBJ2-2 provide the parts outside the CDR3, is EAEVAQSPRYKITEKSQAVAFWCDPISGHATLYWYRQILGQGPELLVQFQDESVVDDSQLPKDRFSAERLKGVDSTLKIQPAELGDSAMYLCASSFETTGELFFGEGSRLTVL.

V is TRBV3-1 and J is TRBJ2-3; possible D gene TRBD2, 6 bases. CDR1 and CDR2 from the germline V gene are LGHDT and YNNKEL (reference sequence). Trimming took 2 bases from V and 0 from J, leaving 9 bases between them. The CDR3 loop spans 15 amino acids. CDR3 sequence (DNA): TGTGCCAGCAGCCAATACAGCGGGAGCACAGATACGCAGTATTTT. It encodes CASSQYSGSTDTQYF.

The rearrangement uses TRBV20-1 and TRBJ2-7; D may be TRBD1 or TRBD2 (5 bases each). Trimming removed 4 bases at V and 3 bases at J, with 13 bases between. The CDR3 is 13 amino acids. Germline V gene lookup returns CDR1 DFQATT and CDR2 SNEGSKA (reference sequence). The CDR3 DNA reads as TGCAGTGCTAAGGGACGGGCATTCTACGAGCAGTACGTC. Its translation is CSAKGRAFYEQYV.

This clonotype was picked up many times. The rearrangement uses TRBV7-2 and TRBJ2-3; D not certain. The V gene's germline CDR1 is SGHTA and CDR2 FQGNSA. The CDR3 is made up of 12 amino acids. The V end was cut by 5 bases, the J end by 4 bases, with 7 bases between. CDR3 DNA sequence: TGTGCCAGCAGCCCAATAGCAGATACGCAGTATTTT. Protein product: CASSPIADTQYF.

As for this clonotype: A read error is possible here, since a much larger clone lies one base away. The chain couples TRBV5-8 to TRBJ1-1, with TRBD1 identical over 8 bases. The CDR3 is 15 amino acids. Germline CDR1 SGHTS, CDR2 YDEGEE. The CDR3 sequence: CSSSYDGQGDTEAFF. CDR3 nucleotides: TGTTCCAGCAGCTACGACGGACAGGGAGACACTGAAGCTTTCTTT.

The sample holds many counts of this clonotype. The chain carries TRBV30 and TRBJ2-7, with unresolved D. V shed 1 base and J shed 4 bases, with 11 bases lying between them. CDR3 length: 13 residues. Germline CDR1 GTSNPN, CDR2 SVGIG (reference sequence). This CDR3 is CAWSGSDPYEQYF. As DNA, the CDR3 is TGTGCCTGGAGTGGCAGTGACCCATACGAGCAGTACTTC.

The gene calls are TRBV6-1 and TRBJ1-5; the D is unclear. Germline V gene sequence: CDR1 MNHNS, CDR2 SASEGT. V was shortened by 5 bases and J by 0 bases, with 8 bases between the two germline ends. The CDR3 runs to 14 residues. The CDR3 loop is CASSPHNSNQPQHF. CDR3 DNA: TGTGCCAGCAGTCCACATAATAGCAATCAGCCCCAGCATTTT.

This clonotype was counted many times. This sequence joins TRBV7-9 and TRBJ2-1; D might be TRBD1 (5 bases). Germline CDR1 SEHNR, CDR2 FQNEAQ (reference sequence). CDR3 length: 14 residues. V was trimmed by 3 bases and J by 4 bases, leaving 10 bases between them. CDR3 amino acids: CASSFMTDYNEQFF. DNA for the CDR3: TGTGCCAGCAGCTTCATGACAGATTACAATGAGCAGTTCTTC.

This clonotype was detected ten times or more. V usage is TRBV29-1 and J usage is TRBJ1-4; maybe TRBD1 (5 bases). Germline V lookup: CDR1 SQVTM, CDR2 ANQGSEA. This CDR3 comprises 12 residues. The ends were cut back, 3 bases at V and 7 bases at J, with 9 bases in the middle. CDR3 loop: CSVDGGSEKLFF. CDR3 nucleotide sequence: TGCAGCGTTGACGGGGGTTCTGAAAAACTGTTTTTT.

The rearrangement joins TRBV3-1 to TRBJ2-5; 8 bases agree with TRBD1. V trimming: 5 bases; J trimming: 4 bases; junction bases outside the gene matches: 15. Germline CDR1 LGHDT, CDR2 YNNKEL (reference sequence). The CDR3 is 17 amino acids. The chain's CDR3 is CASSSGDRGMGRETQYF. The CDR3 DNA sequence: TGTGCCAGCAGCTCCGGCGACAGGGGTATGGGGCGAGAGACCCAGTACTTC.

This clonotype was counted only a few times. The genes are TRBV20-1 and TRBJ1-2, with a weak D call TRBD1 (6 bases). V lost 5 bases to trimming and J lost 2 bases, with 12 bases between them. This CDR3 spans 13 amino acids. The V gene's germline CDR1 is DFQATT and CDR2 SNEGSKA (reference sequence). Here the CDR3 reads CSAEDSSNYGYTF. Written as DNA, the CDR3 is TGCAGTGCTGAGGACAGCTCAAACTATGGCTACACCTTC.

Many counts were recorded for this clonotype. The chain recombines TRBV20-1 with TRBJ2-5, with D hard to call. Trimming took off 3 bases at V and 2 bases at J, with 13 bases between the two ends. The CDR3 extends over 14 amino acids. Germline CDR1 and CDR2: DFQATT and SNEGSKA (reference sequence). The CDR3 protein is CSARVHPVQETQYF. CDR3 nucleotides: TGCAGTGCTAGGGTCCACCCCGTTCAAGAGACCCAGTACTTC.

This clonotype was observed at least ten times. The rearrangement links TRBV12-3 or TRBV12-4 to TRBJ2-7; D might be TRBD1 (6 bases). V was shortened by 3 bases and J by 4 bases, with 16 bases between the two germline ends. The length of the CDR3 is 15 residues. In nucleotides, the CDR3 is TGTGCCAGCAGTTTGGGGACACCGGACTTGTACGAGCAGTACTTC. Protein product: CASSLGTPDLYEQYF.

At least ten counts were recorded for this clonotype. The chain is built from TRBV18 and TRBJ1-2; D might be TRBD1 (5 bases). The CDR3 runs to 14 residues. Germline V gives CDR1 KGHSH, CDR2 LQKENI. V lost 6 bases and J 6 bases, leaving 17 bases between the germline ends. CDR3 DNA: TGTGCCAGCTCCATAGGACGGGACTTTAATGGCTACACCTTC. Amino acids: CASSIGRDFNGYTF.